The clone carrying this T cell receptor (beta chain) was seen a handful of times. V was pared by 10 bases and J by 2 bases, with 17 bases between. Germline lookup yields CDR1 MNHNS and CDR2 SASEGT. The CDR3 loop spans 15 amino acids. The data are from a study of T-cell reconstitution after alpha-beta-depleted transplantation in children. TCRbeta library preparation incorporated unique molecular identifiers. MiXCR, run by TCRdb on the PCR reads, gives a single entry per CDR3 protein. The table shows about 900,000 distinct CDR3 sequences, with about 29% occurring only once. Material: PBMCs, mostly from graft donor cells, obtained 360 days after TCRalphabeta/CD19-depleted stem cell transplant. The sequence was obtained from a boy in the first two years of life who had a stem cell transplant for SCID, so the T cells may come from the graft donor. This chain links TRBV6-1 with TRBJ2-2, with D hard to call. The CDR3 reads CATKVGYGNTGELFF. The CDR3 bases are TGTGCCACCAAGGTGGGCTACGGAAACACCGGGGAGCTGTTTTTT.